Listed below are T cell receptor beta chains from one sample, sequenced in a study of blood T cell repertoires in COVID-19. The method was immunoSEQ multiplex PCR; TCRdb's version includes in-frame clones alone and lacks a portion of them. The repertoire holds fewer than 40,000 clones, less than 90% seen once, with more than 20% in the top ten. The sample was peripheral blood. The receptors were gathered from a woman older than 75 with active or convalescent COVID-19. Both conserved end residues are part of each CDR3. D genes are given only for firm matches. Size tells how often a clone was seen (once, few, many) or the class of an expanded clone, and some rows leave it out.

CDR3 protein: CASSFQGRNTEAFF
CDR3 DNA: TGTGCCAGCAGTTTTCAGGGGCGGAACACTGAAGCTTTCTTT
D gene: .
clone size: .
J gene: TRBJ1-1
V gene: TRBV6-5

CDR3 protein: CASSLWTGSTDTQYF
CDR3 DNA: TGTGCCAGCAGCCTCTGGACAGGGAGCACAGATACGCAGTATTTT
D gene: TRBD1
clone size: .
J gene: TRBJ2-3
V gene: TRBV14

CDR3 protein: CASSQSGTSYTGELFF
CDR3 DNA: TGTGCCAGTAGTCAATCCGGGACTAGTTACACCGGGGAGCTGTTTTTT
D gene: TRBD2
clone size: .
J gene: TRBJ2-2
V gene: TRBV19

CDR3 protein: CASSPGLRNQPQHF
CDR3 DNA: TGTGCCAGCAGCCCGGGACTCAGAAATCAGCCCCAGCATTTT
D gene: .
clone size: few
J gene: TRBJ1-5
V gene: TRBV21-1

CDR3 protein: CASSLGGQGISGNTIYF
CDR3 DNA: TGTGCCAGCAGCTTAGGGGGACAGGGCATATCTGGAAACACCATATATTTT
D gene: TRBD1
clone size: .
J gene: TRBJ1-3
V gene: TRBV7-2

CDR3 protein: CASNYSPGGGVTDTQYF
CDR3 DNA: TGTGCCAGCAACTACTCCCCGGGGGGGGGCGTCACAGATACGCAGTATTTT
D gene: TRBD2
clone size: .
J gene: TRBJ2-3
V gene: TRBV5-6

CDR3 protein: CASSLFSGRPEKLFF
CDR3 DNA: TGTGCCAGCAGCTTATTTTCAGGTCGGCCTGAAAAACTGTTTTTT
D gene: .
clone size: .
J gene: TRBJ1-4
V gene: TRBV7-8

CDR3 protein: CASSLFSSQETQYF
CDR3 DNA: TGTGCCAGCAGCTTATTCTCCAGCCAAGAGACCCAGTACTTC
D gene: .
clone size: .
J gene: TRBJ2-5
V gene: TRBV11-2

CDR3 protein: CASKEQPSYEQYF
CDR3 DNA: TGTGCCAGCAAAGAACAGCCGTCCTACGAGCAGTACTTC
D gene: .
clone size: .
J gene: TRBJ2-7
V gene: TRBV27

CDR3 protein: CASSLDRDNEQFF
CDR3 DNA: TGTGCCAGCAGCCTTGACCGGGACAATGAGCAGTTCTTC
D gene: .
clone size: .
J gene: TRBJ2-1
V gene: TRBV11-2

CDR3 protein: CASSLLGFSATKYYGYTF
CDR3 DNA: TGTGCCAGCAGCTTATTGGGTTTTTCTGCGACAAAGTACTATGGCTACACCTTC
D gene: .
clone size: .
J gene: TRBJ1-2
V gene: TRBV7-7

CDR3 protein: CASSGTQGVNYGYTF
CDR3 DNA: TGTGCCAGCAGCGGGACTCAGGGGGTTAACTATGGCTACACCTTC
D gene: TRBD1
clone size: .
J gene: TRBJ1-2
V gene: TRBV5-4

CDR3 protein: CASSLTGGAYTDTQYF
CDR3 DNA: TGTGCCAGCAGTTTAACAGGGGGGGCCTACACAGATACGCAGTATTTT
D gene: .
clone size: .
J gene: TRBJ2-3
V gene: TRBV28

CDR3 protein: CASSANPGDSEAFF
CDR3 DNA: TGTGCCAGCAGCGCCAATCCTGGGGACAGCGAAGCTTTCTTT
D gene: TRBD1
clone size: .
J gene: TRBJ1-1
V gene: TRBV9

CDR3 protein: CASSYGRSGGEGYTF
CDR3 DNA: TGTGCCAGCAGTTACGGAAGGTCAGGGGGCGAAGGCTACACCTTC
D gene: TRBD1
clone size: .
J gene: TRBJ1-2
V gene: TRBV6-5

CDR3 protein: CASRTQGGTEAFF
CDR3 DNA: TGTGCCAGCAGGACACAGGGCGGCACTGAAGCTTTCTTT
D gene: .
clone size: .
J gene: TRBJ1-1
V gene: TRBV12-3/TRBV12-4

CDR3 protein: CASSIRLGYAEAFF
CDR3 DNA: TGTGCCAGTAGTATACGACTTGGGTACGCTGAAGCTTTCTTT
D gene: .
clone size: once
J gene: TRBJ1-1
V gene: TRBV19

CDR3 protein: CASSTLPGGTQYF
CDR3 DNA: TGTGCCAGTAGTACCCTTCCGGGGGGAACGCAGTATTTT
D gene: TRBD2
clone size: .
J gene: TRBJ2-3
V gene: TRBV19

CDR3 protein: CASSPSGRGHYEQYF
CDR3 DNA: TGCGCCAGCAGCCCCTCGGGAAGGGGGCACTACGAGCAGTACTTC
D gene: TRBD1
clone size: .
J gene: TRBJ2-7
V gene: TRBV5-1

CDR3 protein: CSVAVSHEQYF
CDR3 DNA: TGCAGCGTTGCCGTTTCCCACGAGCAGTACTTC
D gene: .
clone size: .
J gene: TRBJ2-7
V gene: TRBV29-1

CDR3 protein: CASSYRTGGAYEQYF
CDR3 DNA: TGTGCCAGCAGTTACAGGACAGGGGGGGCCTACGAGCAGTACTTC
D gene: TRBD1
clone size: .
J gene: TRBJ2-7
V gene: TRBV6-5

CDR3 protein: CSAKGVAGAFF
CDR3 DNA: TGCAGTGCAAAGGGGGTCGCAGGAGCTTTCTTT
D gene: .
clone size: once
J gene: TRBJ1-1
V gene: TRBV20-1

CDR3 protein: CASSNPGVTEAFF
CDR3 DNA: TGTGCCAGCAGTAATCCAGGGGTTACTGAAGCTTTCTTT
D gene: .
clone size: .
J gene: TRBJ1-1
V gene: TRBV2

CDR3 protein: CASSDRAGGGDTQYF
CDR3 DNA: TGTGCCAGCAGTGATCGGGCAGGGGGCGGGGATACGCAGTATTTT
D gene: TRBD1
clone size: .
J gene: TRBJ2-3
V gene: TRBV6-1

CDR3 protein: CASSQDWASGGAFNTDTQYF
CDR3 DNA: TGTGCCAGCAGCCAAGATTGGGCTAGCGGGGGGGCCTTCAACACAGATACGCAGTATTTT
D gene: TRBD2
clone size: .
J gene: TRBJ2-3
V gene: TRBV14

CDR3 protein: CASSFQGIGEKLFF
CDR3 DNA: TGTGCCAGCAGTTTTCAGGGTATCGGTGAAAAACTGTTTTTT
D gene: .
clone size: once
J gene: TRBJ1-4
V gene: TRBV28

CDR3 protein: CASSQVRGYNEQFF
CDR3 DNA: TGTGCCAGCAGCCAAGTCAGGGGGTACAATGAGCAGTTCTTC
D gene: TRBD1
clone size: .
J gene: TRBJ2-1
V gene: TRBV3-1/TRBV3-2

CDR3 protein: CASSQGGGARSTDTQYF
CDR3 DNA: TGCGCCAGCAGCCAAGGAGGGGGGGCGCGGAGCACAGATACGCAGTATTTT
D gene: .
clone size: .
J gene: TRBJ2-3
V gene: TRBV4-1

CDR3 protein: CASSTGTRGLNTEAFF
CDR3 DNA: TGCGCCAGCAGCACCGGGACAAGGGGGCTGAACACTGAAGCTTTCTTT
D gene: TRBD1
clone size: .
J gene: TRBJ1-1
V gene: TRBV5-1

CDR3 protein: CASSPGAGFYEQYF
CDR3 DNA: TGTGCCAGCTCACCAGGGGCCGGCTTTTACGAGCAGTACTTC
D gene: .
clone size: .
J gene: TRBJ2-7
V gene: TRBV18

CDR3 protein: CASSLTGDRGTGNTIYF
CDR3 DNA: TGCGCCAGCAGCTTGACAGGGGACAGGGGAACTGGAAACACCATATATTTT
D gene: TRBD1
clone size: once
J gene: TRBJ1-3
V gene: TRBV5-1

CDR3 protein: CASSEAWGQGSGDTEAFF
CDR3 DNA: TGTGCCAGCAGTGAGGCGTGGGGACAGGGGAGTGGTGACACTGAAGCTTTCTTT
D gene: TRBD1
clone size: .
J gene: TRBJ1-1
V gene: TRBV6-1